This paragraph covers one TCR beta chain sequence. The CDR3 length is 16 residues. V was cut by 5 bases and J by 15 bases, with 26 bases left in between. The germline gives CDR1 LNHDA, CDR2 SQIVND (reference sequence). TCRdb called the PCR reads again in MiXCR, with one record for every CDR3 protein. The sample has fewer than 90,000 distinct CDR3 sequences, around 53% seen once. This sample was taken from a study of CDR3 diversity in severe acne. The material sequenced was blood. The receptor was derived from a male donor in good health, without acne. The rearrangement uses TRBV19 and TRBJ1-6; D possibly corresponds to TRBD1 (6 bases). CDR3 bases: TGTGCCAGTAGTCCAGCAGGGGTTCTACTATGGCTACACCTCCACTTT. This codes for CASSPAGVLLWLHLHF.